Listed here is a single T cell receptor beta chain. The data are from a study of breast tumors, draining lymph nodes, adjacent tissues. This CDR3 region has 13 residues. Germline CDR1 reads SGHTA; CDR2 reads FQGNSA. Trimming pared 4 bases from V and 4 bases from J, leaving 11 bases between. MiXCR, run by TCRdb on the multiplex PCR reads, gives a single entry per CDR3 protein. The table has several thousand distinct CDR3 sequences, 42% seen once; the top ten hold roughly 15%. Sample: tumor-adjacent breast tissue. The sequence was collected from a female donor with breast cancer. Some clones in this sample may be carry-over from other donors' samples. V gene TRBV7-2 combines with J gene TRBJ2-7; no reliable D call. The CDR3 DNA follows: TGTGCCAGCAGCTCCCAACACACTTACGAGCAGTACTTC. Translated: CASSSQHTYEQYF.